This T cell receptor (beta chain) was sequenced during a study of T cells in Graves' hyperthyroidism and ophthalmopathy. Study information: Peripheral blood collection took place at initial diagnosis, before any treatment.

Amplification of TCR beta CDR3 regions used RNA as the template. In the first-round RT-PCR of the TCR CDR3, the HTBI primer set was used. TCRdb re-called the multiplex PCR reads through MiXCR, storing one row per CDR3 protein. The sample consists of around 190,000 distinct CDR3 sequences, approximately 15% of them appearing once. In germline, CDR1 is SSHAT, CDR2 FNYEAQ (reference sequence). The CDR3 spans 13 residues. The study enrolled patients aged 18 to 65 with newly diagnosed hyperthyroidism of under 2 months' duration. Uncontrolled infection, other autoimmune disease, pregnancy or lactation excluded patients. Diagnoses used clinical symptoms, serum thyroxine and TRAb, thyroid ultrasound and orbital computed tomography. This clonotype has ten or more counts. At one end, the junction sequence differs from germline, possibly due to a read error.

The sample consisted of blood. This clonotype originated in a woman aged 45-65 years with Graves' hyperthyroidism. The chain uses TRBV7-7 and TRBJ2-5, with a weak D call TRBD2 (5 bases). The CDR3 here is CASSLALKETQYF. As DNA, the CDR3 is TGTGCTAGCAGCTTAGCGCTCAAGGAGACCCAGTACTTC.